Shown below are 10 T cell receptor beta chains from a single sample sequenced in a study of cytomegalovirus exposure and HLA in healthy donors. 13 Jbeta primers and 60 Vbeta primers were used for the PCR. The repertoire was sequenced with immunoSEQ multiplex PCR; TCRdb's copy has only in-frame clones and lacks some. Counted here are 200,000 to 250,000 clones, around 80% occurring once; the ten biggest clones make up roughly 0.45%. Sample: PBMCs. Source of these receptors: a boy aged 5-17 years in good health and CMV-seronegative.

The chain recombines TRBV5-1 with TRBJ2-5, with 14 bases fitting TRBD2. The length of the CDR3 is 15 residues. Per germline, CDR1 SGHRS and CDR2 YFSETQ. Unmatched junction bases numbered 11, after V lost 4 bases and J lost 12 bases. The CDR3 sequence: CASSGTGTSGGSKYF. The CDR3, as DNA: TGCGCCAGCAGCGGGACCGGGACTAGCGGGGGATCGAAGTACTTC.

V usage is TRBV11-2 and J usage is TRBJ2-5; 12 bases are shared with TRBD2. Germline assignment: CDR1 SGHAT and CDR2 FQNNGV. The CDR3 has 17 amino acids. The V gene end was trimmed by 2 bases and the J gene end by 1 base; junction bases not matched to a gene: 5. The CDR3 DNA reads TGTGCCAGCAGCTTACTAGCGGGGGGGCCGGGCCAAGAGACCCAGTACTTC. Amino acid sequence: CASSLLAGGPGQETQYF.

This chain links TRBV6-1 with TRBJ2-5; 8 nucleotides line up with TRBD2. The CDR3 has 17 residues. V trimming: 2 bases; J trimming: 1 base; junction bases outside the gene matches: 9. The germline V gene has CDR1 MNHNS and CDR2 SASEGT. The CDR3 coding sequence is TGTGCCAGCAGTGAATGGGGGCTAGCGGGCGTCCAAGAGACCCAGTACTTC. Translated, it gives CASSEWGLAGVQETQYF.

The CDR3 DNA sequence: TGCGCCAGCAGCCAAGTAATGATCAGGTATAAATCGGACTATGGCTACACCTTC. The encoded protein is CASSQVMIRYKSDYGYTF. This chain joins TRBV4-1 and TRBJ1-2; D remains unclear. Germline CDR1 reads MGHRA; CDR2 reads YSYEKL. The CDR3 contains 18 residues. V lost 1 base and J lost 3, with 21 bases in between.

This clone was recorded a few times. The rearrangement joins TRBV2 to TRBJ1-2; 10 bases agree with TRBD1. The CDR3 extends over 14 amino acids. J gave up 5 bases and V 6 bases, and 6 bases lay outside the gene matches. Germline V lookup: CDR1 SNHLY, CDR2 FYNNEI. The CDR3 loop reads CASSGTGDRYGYTF. For the CDR3, the DNA is TGTGCCAGCAGCGGGACAGGGGATCGGTATGGCTACACCTTC.

The CDR3 protein is CASSVRGGADTQYF. Written as DNA, the CDR3 is TGTGCCAGCAGTGTGCGTGGGGGCGCAGATACGCAGTATTTT. V gene TRBV2 combines with J gene TRBJ2-3; the D gene is possibly TRBD1 (6 bases). CDR1 and CDR2 (germline): SNHLY, FYNNEI. The CDR3 runs 14 residues. The germline V and J ends were trimmed by 4 bases and 4 bases, with 12 bases remaining between them.

This clone occurred a few times. V and J are TRBV6-1 and TRBJ1-5, with a possible D match to TRBD1 (5 bases). CDR1 is MNHNS and CDR2 is SASEGT in the germline V gene. The ends were cut back, 3 bases at V and 2 bases at J, with 5 bases in the middle. The CDR3 sequence is 13 residues long. The CDR3 is CASSDRGNQPQHF. DNA of the CDR3: TGTGCCAGCAGTGACAGGGGCAATCAGCCCCAGCATTTT.

The sample holds one count of this clone. For the CDR3, the DNA is TGTGCCAGCAGCGTAGTTCTTTGGCGTTGGTTACACTATGAGTACGAGCAGTACTTC. It yields the protein CASSVVLWRWLHYEYEQYF. The V call is TRBV9, the J call TRBJ2-7; no clear D gene. In germline, CDR1 is SGDLS, CDR2 YYNGEE. V was cut by 0 bases and J by 4 bases, with 26 bases left in between. The CDR3 has 19 amino acids.

This clone was recorded only once. The chain has TRBV5-4 and TRBJ1-1; D perhaps matches TRBD1 (5 bases). The V end lost 4 bases, the J end lost 4 bases, and 14 bases lay between the germline ends. Germline values: CDR1 SGHNT, CDR2 YYREEE (reference sequence). The length of the CDR3 is 14 residues. This CDR3 is CASSLPGRGTEAFF. In DNA, the CDR3 is TGTGCCAGCAGCCTACCAGGGAGGGGCACTGAAGCTTTCTTT. Looking up the rest from reference TRBV5-4 and TRBJ1-1 gives the full variable domain: ETGVTQSPTHLIKTRGQQVTLRCSSQSGHNTVSWYQQALGQGPQFIFQYYREEENGRGNFPPRFSGLQFPNYSSELNVNALELDDSALYLCASSLPGRGTEAFFGQGTRLTVV.

This chain connects TRBV4-1 to TRBJ2-1, with TRBD2 matching 9 bases. This CDR3 comprises 15 residues. V shed 1 base and J 9 bases; nucleotides not matched to a gene: 7. From germline, CDR1 is MGHRA and CDR2 YSYEKL. This chain's CDR3 is CASSQGLLAGIEQFF. The DNA of the CDR3 is TGCGCCAGCAGCCAAGGTCTTCTAGCGGGGATTGAGCAGTTCTTC.